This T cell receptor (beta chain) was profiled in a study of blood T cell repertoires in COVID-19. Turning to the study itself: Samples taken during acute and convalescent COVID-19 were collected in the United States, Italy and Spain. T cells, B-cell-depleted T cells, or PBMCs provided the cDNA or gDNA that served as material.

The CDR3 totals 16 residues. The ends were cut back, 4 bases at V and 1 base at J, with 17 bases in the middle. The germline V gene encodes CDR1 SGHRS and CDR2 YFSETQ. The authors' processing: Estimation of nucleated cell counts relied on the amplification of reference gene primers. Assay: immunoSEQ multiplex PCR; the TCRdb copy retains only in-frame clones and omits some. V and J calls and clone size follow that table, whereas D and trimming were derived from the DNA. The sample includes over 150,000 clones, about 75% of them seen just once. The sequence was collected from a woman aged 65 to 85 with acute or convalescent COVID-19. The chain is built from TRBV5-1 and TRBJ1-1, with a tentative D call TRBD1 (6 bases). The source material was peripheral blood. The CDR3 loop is CASSRDPGTTNTEAFF. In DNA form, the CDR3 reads TGCGCCAGCAGCAGAGACCCAGGGACAACGAACACTGAAGCTTTCTTT.